Presented here are 32 T cell receptor beta chains from one specimen sequenced in a study of regulatory T cells in long-lasting Graves disease (dated by TCRdb to the early 2020s). The label giving this sample's time point can be read as: newly diagnosed GD, antithyroid drugs for less than 3 months. RNA was extracted from PBMCs in TRIzol for both TCR sequencing and RNA sequencing. Libraries were constructed by multiplex PCR. Sequenced on an Illumina HiSeq 4000. To build TCR beta libraries, CDR3 regions were amplified by Arm-PCR using iRepertoire HTBI primers. TCRdb cleaned the public reads at Q25 with fastp, built clones with MiXCR and kept in-frame beta chains. Under each unique CDR3 protein, matching rows form one entry showing the most common genes and DNA. The sample includes about 220,000 distinct CDR3 sequences, with roughly 20% observed a single time. The top ten clones comprise roughly 12% of the sample.

The same data also went into a second study, on T cells in Graves' hyperthyroidism and ophthalmopathy.

This material consisted of peripheral blood mononuclear cells (PBMCs), taken at new diagnosis, from a patient treated with antithyroid drugs. These receptors originate from a woman in her 30s with Graves disease. Donor details come from another sample of the same person, matched by shared clones.

This clonotype showed up many times. The chain joins TRBV19 to TRBJ1-1, with D perhaps matching TRBD1 (6 bases). This CDR3 has 15 amino acids. V gave up 3 bases and J gave up 8 bases, with 19 bases separating them. Per germline, CDR1 LNHDA and CDR2 SQIVND (reference sequence). CDR3 sequence (DNA): TGTGCCAGTAGTATTTGGTCCCTCGCCGGGACAGAAGCTTTCTTT. This codes for CASSIWSLAGTEAFF.

This clonotype was seen at least ten times. This chain connects TRBV20-1 to TRBJ1-1; tentative D call: TRBD1 (5 bases). V lost 6 bases, J lost 4 bases, and 21 bases lay in between. The CDR3 is made up of 15 amino acids. Germline CDR1 and CDR2: DFQATT and SNEGSKA (reference sequence). The CDR3 reads CSAGEYLGSRTEAFF. The CDR3 DNA reads TGCAGTGCGGGGGAGTATCTGGGGTCGCGCACTGAAGCTTTCTTT.

For this clonotype: This is likely an artifact of a read error, given a far larger clone one base away. J is TRBJ2-1 and V is TRBV9; D remains ambiguous. The germline gives CDR1 SGDLS, CDR2 YYNGEE. The germline V and J ends were trimmed by 0 bases and 10 bases, with 5 bases remaining between them. The CDR3 consists of 11 residues. CDR3 region: CASSVDDEQFF. In nucleotides, the CDR3 is TGTGCCAGCAGCGTAGACGACGAGCAGTTCTTC.

As to this clonotype: Sequence at one end of the junction differs from germline and may be a read error. The CDR3 protein is CASGVVQGFSGNTIYF. For the CDR3, the DNA is TGTGCCAGCGGCGTAGTCCAGGGTTTCTCTGGAAACACCATATATTTT. The chain joins TRBV9 to TRBJ1-3, with a tentative D call TRBD1 (5 bases). The CDR3 covers 16 residues. CDR1 is SGDLS, CDR2 YYNGEE, per germline.

Ten or more counts support this clonotype. The J gene is TRBJ2-1, the V gene TRBV29-1, with 7 bases lining up with TRBD1. This CDR3 has 14 residues. Per the germline V gene, CDR1 is SQVTM and CDR2 is ANQGSEA. V shed 4 bases, J shed 2 bases, and the junction held 5 bases outside the gene matches. CDR3 residues: CSVVGQGAYNEQFF. CDR3 coding DNA: TGCAGCGTTGTGGGGCAGGGGGCCTACAATGAGCAGTTCTTC.

The sample holds many counts of this clonotype. The CDR3 here is CASSELGGTYNEQFF. The CDR3 coding sequence is TGTGCCAGCAGTGAACTAGGCGGGACCTACAATGAGCAGTTCTTC. The chain employs TRBV6-1 and TRBJ2-1; D possibly corresponds to TRBD2 (6 bases). Germline CDR1 and CDR2: MNHNS and SASEGT. V lost 2 bases to trimming and J lost 2 bases, with 10 bases between them. CDR3 length: 15 amino acids.

This clonotype was seen at least ten times. The chain is built from TRBV28 and TRBJ2-1, with D tentatively TRBD1 (6 bases). CDR1 is MDHEN and CDR2 is SYDVKM in the germline V gene. The V end was cut by 8 bases, the J end by 8 bases, with 19 bases between. This CDR3 is 14 amino acids long. CDR3 region: CASLSGRGFYEQFF. The CDR3 region has the DNA TGTGCCAGCCTATCCGGCAGGGGATTCTATGAGCAGTTCTTC.

This clonotype showed up just a few times. The J gene is TRBJ2-7, the V gene TRBV6-2 or TRBV6-3; the D is unclear. Germline loops: CDR1 MNHEY, CDR2 SVGEGT. Trimming shortened V by 6 bases and J by 5 bases, and 14 bases separated the two germline ends. This CDR3 has 13 residues. CDR3 amino acids: CASSRGPRNEQYF. CDR3 in DNA: TGTGCCAGCAGCCGAGGCCCCCGTAACGAGCAGTACTTC.

In regard to this clonotype: This CDR3 is missing its conserved last phenylalanine or tryptophan, likely due to a read error. The chain carries TRBV20-1 and TRBJ1-5; D is unclear. From germline, CDR1 is DFQATT and CDR2 SNEGSKA (reference sequence). This CDR3 has 14 residues. The CDR3 nucleotides read TGCAGTGCTAGACGGTACGATAGCAATCATCCCCAGCATTCT. It codes for CSARRYDSNHPQHS.

This clonotype was recorded many times. CDR3: CASSSSGVAYGYTF. CDR3 sequence (DNA): TGCGCCAGCAGCTCTAGCGGGGTGGCCTATGGCTACACCTTC. The chain combines TRBV5-1 with TRBJ1-2, with D unclear. The CDR3 runs 14 residues. CDR1 and CDR2 (germline): SGHRS, YFSETQ. Deletions cut 3 bases from V and 4 bases from J, with 13 bases between.

In its sample, this clonotype was seen many times. V is TRBV10-3 and J is TRBJ2-3; TRBD1 agrees at 8 bases. V shed 5 bases and J 3 bases; nucleotides not matched to a gene: 7. The CDR3 loop spans 15 amino acids. Germline V gene sequence: CDR1 ENHRY, CDR2 SYGVKD. The DNA of the CDR3 is TGTGCCATCAGTCCTGGACAGGGTGCAACAGATACGCAGTATTTT. It codes for CAISPGQGATDTQYF.

This clonotype showed up many times. The rearrangement uses TRBV6-1 and TRBJ2-1; tentatively, D is TRBD2 (6 bases). This CDR3 spans 15 amino acids. CDR1 MNHNS and CDR2 SASEGT come from the germline V gene. Trimming took off 1 base at V and 7 bases at J, with 14 bases between the two ends. The CDR3: CASSEESGFANEQFF. CDR3 in DNA: TGTGCCAGCAGTGAAGAAAGCGGGTTTGCTAATGAGCAGTTCTTC.

In its sample, this clonotype was seen many times. V is TRBV27 and J is TRBJ1-2; 8 nucleotides line up with TRBD1. V lost 6 bases and J lost 7; bases outside the gene matches: 10. The CDR3 loop spans 14 amino acids. Per the germline V gene, CDR1 is MNHEY and CDR2 is SMNVEV (reference sequence). The CDR3 is CASRVSDREGGYTF. In DNA, the CDR3 is TGTGCCAGCAGGGTCTCGGACAGGGAGGGTGGCTACACCTTC.

A few counts support this clonotype. The chain recombines TRBV10-3 with TRBJ1-3, with 8 nucleotides matching TRBD1. Looked up from germline, CDR1 is ENHRY and CDR2 is SYGVKD. The CDR3 consists of 16 residues. The V gene end was trimmed by 3 bases and the J gene end by 0 bases; junction bases not matched to a gene: 4. Written as DNA, the CDR3 is TGTGCCATCAGTGATGGACAGGGCCTCTCTGGAAACACCATATATTTT. Protein product: CAISDGQGLSGNTIYF.

This clonotype was picked up many times. This chain joins TRBV10-3 and TRBJ1-2; D not certain. V was trimmed by 8 bases and J by 5 bases, leaving 18 bases between them. Per germline, CDR1 ENHRY and CDR2 SYGVKD. The CDR3 length is 14 residues. The CDR3 region is CAIGRSKGEYGYTF. The CDR3 bases are TGTGCCATCGGACGGTCGAAGGGAGAGTATGGCTACACCTTC.

This clonotype was seen many times. The CDR3 bases are TGTGCCAGCAGTTACCGACAGATAGGCTGGAGGGCTGAAGCTTTCTTT. It specifies CASSYRQIGWRAEAFF. V usage is TRBV6-5 and J usage is TRBJ1-1; D perhaps matches TRBD1 (5 bases). The V gene's germline CDR1 is MNHEY and CDR2 SVGAGI. This CDR3 contains 16 residues. Trimming took 2 bases from V and 6 from J, leaving 19 bases between them.

This clonotype was observed many times. V usage is TRBV2 and J usage is TRBJ1-1, with a weak D call TRBD1 (6 bases). Deletions cut 8 bases from V and 1 base from J, with 8 bases between. Germline lookup yields CDR1 SNHLY and CDR2 FYNNEI. The CDR3 covers 12 residues. In DNA, the CDR3 is TGTGCCAGCCGGGACACGAACACTGAAGCTTTCTTT. Its protein product is CASRDTNTEAFF.

The chain couples TRBV7-9 to TRBJ1-2; 8 positions agree with TRBD1. In germline, CDR1 is SEHNR, CDR2 FQNEAQ (reference sequence). V lost 1 base, J lost 5 bases, and 3 bases stayed unmatched. The CDR3 totals 14 residues. CDR3 amino acids: CASSLDRGIYGYTF. CDR3 sequence (DNA): TGTGCCAGCAGCTTAGACAGGGGGATTTATGGCTACACCTTC.

This clonotype was detected ten times or more. V usage is TRBV4-1 and J usage is TRBJ1-1, with D tentatively TRBD1 (6 bases). V lost 7 bases and J 5 bases, leaving 26 bases between the germline ends. Germline loops: CDR1 MGHRA, CDR2 YSYEKL. The CDR3 loop spans 17 amino acids. The CDR3 region is CASNPPGGVQGSTEAFF. The CDR3 region has the DNA TGCGCCAGCAACCCACCCGGGGGGGTACAGGGAAGTACTGAAGCTTTCTTT.

The chain recombines TRBV29-1 with TRBJ2-5, with TRBD2 identical over 12 bases. V lost 7 bases to trimming and J lost 2 bases; unmatched junction nucleotides: 2. The CDR3 covers 13 residues. Germline assignment: CDR1 SQVTM and CDR2 ANQGSEA. The CDR3 region is CSGTSGRQETQYF. CDR3 nucleotides: TGCAGCGGTACTAGCGGGAGGCAAGAGACCCAGTACTTC.

This clonotype occurred many times. The rearrangement joins TRBV10-3 to TRBJ1-5; the D gene is possibly TRBD1 (6 bases). The V end lost 10 bases, the J end lost 0 bases, and 13 bases lay between the germline ends. Germline CDR1 and CDR2: ENHRY and SYGVKD. The CDR3 has 14 residues. For the CDR3, the DNA is TGTGCCACTTGGACAGTAGATAGCAATCAGCCCCAGCATTTT. Protein sequence: CATWTVDSNQPQHF.

This clonotype occurred many times. The chain uses TRBV7-9 and TRBJ1-1; D unclear. Germline-derived CDR1 and CDR2 are SEHNR and FQNEAQ (reference sequence). Trimming removed 7 bases from V and 3 bases from J, with 12 bases in between. The CDR3 has 13 residues. CDR3 in amino acids: CASNFEPDTEAFF. The CDR3 nucleotides read TGTGCCAGCAATTTTGAGCCAGACACTGAAGCTTTCTTT.

This clonotype was detected ten times or more. CDR3 nucleotides: TGTGCCAGCAGCTTAGAGGGTTTGTACTCTATATACCAAGAGACCCAGTACTTC. Amino acids: CASSLEGLYSIYQETQYF. The rearrangement links TRBV7-9 to TRBJ2-5; D not certain. The CDR3 sequence is 18 residues long. CDR1 and CDR2 (germline): SEHNR, FQNEAQ (reference sequence). Trimming cost V 1 base and J 0 bases, with 18 bases left between them.

This clonotype appeared a few times. The rearrangement links TRBV14 to TRBJ2-7, with TRBD2 identical over 9 bases. The V segment lost 3 bases and the J segment 3 bases; nucleotides outside the gene matches: 6. In germline, CDR1 is SGHDN, CDR2 FVKESK. This CDR3 region has 15 residues. This CDR3 is CASSHQAAGGYEQYF. CDR3 nucleotides: TGTGCCAGCAGCCACCAGGCAGCGGGAGGCTACGAGCAGTACTTC.

V and J are TRBV11-1 and TRBJ2-7, with 7 bases matching TRBD2. This CDR3 is built from 14 residues. CDR1 and CDR2 (germline): SGHAT, FQDESV (reference sequence). Trimming cost V 11 bases and J 1 base; bases outside gene matches: 11. This CDR3 reads CAVVRGGISYEQYF. The CDR3 DNA follows: TGTGCCGTGGTAAGGGGAGGGATTTCCTACGAGCAGTACTTC.

This clonotype showed up many times. The chain couples TRBV12-5 to TRBJ2-2; possibly TRBD2 for D (6 bases). Germline V gene data show CDR1 as LGHNT and CDR2 as FRNRAP. V was shortened by 0 bases and J by 3 bases, with 11 bases between the two germline ends. This CDR3 is 16 amino acids long. The CDR3 is CASGLVPGTYTGELFF. As DNA, the CDR3 is TGTGCTAGTGGTTTGGTACCAGGGACTTACACCGGGGAGCTGTTTTTT.

This clonotype was counted many times. CDR3 sequence (DNA): TGTGCCAGCAGGGGAAACGGGGAGCTGTTTTTT. It is translated as CASRGNGELFF. The chain recombines TRBV7-9 with TRBJ2-2; D is ambiguous. V lost 6 bases and J 7 bases, leaving 6 bases between the germline ends. The CDR3 length is 11 residues. Germline V gene lookup returns CDR1 SEHNR and CDR2 FQNEAQ (reference sequence).

This clonotype was counted ten times or more. V and J are TRBV12-3 or TRBV12-4 and TRBJ2-2, with D possibly TRBD1 on 5 matching bases. The CDR3 is 15 amino acids. V lost 7 bases to trimming and J lost 1 base, with 13 bases between them. The CDR3 sequence is CASNLKGLNTGELFF. DNA for the CDR3: TGTGCCAGCAACTTGAAGGGGTTGAACACCGGGGAGCTGTTTTTT.

This clonotype has only a few counts. The chain couples TRBV7-6 to TRBJ2-3, with D tentatively TRBD1 or TRBD2 (5 bases each). The CDR3 has 12 amino acids. V gave up 2 bases and J gave up 6 bases, with 6 bases separating them. The germline gives CDR1 SGHVS, CDR2 FNYEAQ. The CDR3 DNA sequence: TGTGCCAGCAGCTTATGGGGGGATACGCAGTATTTT. Amino acid sequence: CASSLWGDTQYF.

Ten or more counts support this clonotype. This chain connects TRBV6-2 or TRBV6-3 to TRBJ2-2; D not certain. V lost 0 bases to trimming and J lost 4 bases, with 9 bases between them. CDR1 MNHEY and CDR2 SVGEGT come from the germline V gene. The CDR3 loop spans 15 amino acids. CDR3 nucleotides: TGTGCCAGCAGTTACTCGACCCGGGTCACCGGGGAGCTGTTTTTT. Translating gives CASSYSTRVTGELFF.

This clonotype was detected ten times or more. The chain has TRBV9 and TRBJ1-2, with no clear D. Trimming pared 0 bases from V and 1 base from J, leaving 10 bases between. The CDR3 is 15 residues long. Germline V gene lookup returns CDR1 SGDLS and CDR2 YYNGEE. The CDR3 reads CASSVAAASNYGYTF. The CDR3 DNA follows: TGTGCCAGCAGCGTAGCTGCAGCGAGTAACTATGGCTACACCTTC.

This clonotype was detected ten times or more. The chain uses TRBV19 and TRBJ1-1; 10 bases are a match to TRBD1. CDR1 is LNHDA, CDR2 SQIVND, per germline (reference sequence). This CDR3 region has 16 residues. Unmatched junction bases numbered 14, after V lost 8 bases and J lost 5 bases. The CDR3 DNA reads TGTGCCAGTTTTGACAGGGGGCGAAGTGTTTGGACTGAAGCTTTCTTT. Its translation: CASFDRGRSVWTEAFF.